This entry features one TCR beta chain sequence. This clone's antigen is unknown. No base qualities exist here, and no much larger clone lies one base off it. The data were obtained in a study of beta chain features in type 1 diabetes (dated by TCRdb to the late 2010s). In terms of the full investigation: Patients and healthy donors did not differ in mean age, gender distribution, total cell number or subset yield. A total of around 100 million sorted cells were examined across all samples, and RNA yield correlated strongly with the number of cells per subset. The study compared TCRB repertoires of sorted circulating CD4+ T cell subsets between recently diagnosed type 1 diabetes patients and matched healthy donors. Regulatory and stem cell-like memory subsets were obtained from only 8 patients and roughly eight healthy donors, while naive and central memory subsets were obtained from all 30 or so donors. The paper's findings and limits, for the study overall: Shorter templates might be favored by PCR, yet because patient and control samples were amplified and corrected together, any such skew would affect both groups equally. Patients with type 1 diabetes made fewer insertions and deleted more nucleotides at VDJ recombination sites, implying thymic rearrangement abnormalities. Because the HLA sub-analyses included only small numbers of individuals, any influence of HLA type on TCRB rearrangement was left unresolved. A moderate but significant shortening of TCRB CDR3 length was observed in type 1 diabetes patients in all four CD4+ subsets. Because cDNA was sequenced instead of genomic DNA, activated cells with high expression could be over-represented, although the groups did not differ in activation or CD3 levels. Naive, central memory and regulatory TCRB repertoires appeared more similar among patients than among healthy donors.

All of the isolated RNA was reverse transcribed with the High Capacity cDNA Reverse Transcription Kit, so expressed TCRB transcripts were sequenced. Naive, central memory and regulatory T cell samples underwent deep immunoSEQ sequencing, averaging about 3.57 million total reads per sample. After sorted cells were lysed in RLT buffer, RNA was extracted with DNase-treated RNeasy Micro or Mini kits, with the choice depending on cell number. To prevent cross-contamination, every cell subset was processed on its own, while patient and healthy donor samples were processed together. The immunoSEQ multiplex PCR was used to amplify TCRB sequences from cDNA, yielding 87-bp fragments that span the CDR3 region. The amplicons were sequenced using the Illumina HiSeq platform. As for how the authors treated the data: Synthetic template baselines were used to correct PCR bias computationally, reads within Hamming distance 2 were collapsed, and singletons that could not be merged were discarded. By aligning reads against IMGT, V, D and J genes, CDR3 length, and insertions or deletions at six rearrangement sites were assigned. Within each subset, clonotype counts were normalized to sorted cell number, and only after that were true diversity and Gini coefficients computed with the tcR R package. The overlap coefficient, calculated on TCRB nucleotide sequences, was used to measure repertoire sharing. Held by TCRdb, this immuneACCESS table contains in-frame sequences only and omits some clones. Under half of the omission traces to an unresolved V gene where checked; the cause of the rest is unknown. V, J and clone size reflect that table, while D and trimming were determined from the DNA. The sample profile shows over 300,000 clones; 7.5% to 9% of them were found once. Approximately 0.44% of the sample is held by the ten biggest clonotypes.

The CDR3 measures 14 amino acids from cysteine to phenylalanine. The entry retains the CDR3 DNA only, 42 bases that are in frame from base 1. At the junction V is shortened by 0 bases and J by 8 bases, with 11 bases in between. Each donor gave one peripheral blood draw, around 0.12 L on average, collected into heparinised tubes. Using a panel that included CD45RO, CCR7, CD25, CD127, CD95 and CD27, naive, central memory, regulatory and stem cell-like memory CD4+ T cells were sorted on a BD FACSAria II. All sorted populations exceeded 95% purity. PBMCs were isolated right away by Lymphoprep density gradient centrifugation and were stained directly, without culture. So that batch effects would be minimized, each experiment stained and sorted samples in pairs, pairing one healthy donor with one patient.

The sequence came from a woman younger than 35 in good health. Input material: central memory CD4+ T cells from blood. This sequence uses TRBV23-1 and TRBJ2-1; the D segment could be TRBD2, given 5 matching bases. Being an ORF, TRBV23-1 has a function that is uncertain. The CDR3 region reads CASSQSRDGYEQFF. At the DNA level, the sequence is TGCGCCAGCAGTCAATCGAGGGATGGCTATGAGCAGTTCTTC.